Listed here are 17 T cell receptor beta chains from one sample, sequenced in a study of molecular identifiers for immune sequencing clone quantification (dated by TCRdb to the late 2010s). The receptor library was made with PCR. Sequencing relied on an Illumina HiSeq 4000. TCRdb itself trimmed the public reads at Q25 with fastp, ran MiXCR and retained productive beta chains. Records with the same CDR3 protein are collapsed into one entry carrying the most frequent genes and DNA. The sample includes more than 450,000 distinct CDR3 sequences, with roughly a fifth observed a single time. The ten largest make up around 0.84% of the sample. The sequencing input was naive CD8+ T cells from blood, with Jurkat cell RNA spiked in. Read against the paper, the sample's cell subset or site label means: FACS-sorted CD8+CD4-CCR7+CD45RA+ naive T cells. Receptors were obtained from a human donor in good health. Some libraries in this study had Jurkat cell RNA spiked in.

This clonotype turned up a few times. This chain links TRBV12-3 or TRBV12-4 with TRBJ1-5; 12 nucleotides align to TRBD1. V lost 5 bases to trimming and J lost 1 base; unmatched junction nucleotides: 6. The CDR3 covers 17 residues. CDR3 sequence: CASSVGTGGESNQPQHF. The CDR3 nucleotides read TGTGCCAGCAGTGTCGGGACAGGGGGCGAAAGCAATCAGCCCCAGCATTTT.

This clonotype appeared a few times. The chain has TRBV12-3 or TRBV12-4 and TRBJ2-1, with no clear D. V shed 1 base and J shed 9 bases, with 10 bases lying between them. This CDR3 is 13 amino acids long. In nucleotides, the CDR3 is TGTGCCAGCAGTTTAGGTTCGGGCACTGAGCAGTTCTTC. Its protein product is CASSLGSGTEQFF.

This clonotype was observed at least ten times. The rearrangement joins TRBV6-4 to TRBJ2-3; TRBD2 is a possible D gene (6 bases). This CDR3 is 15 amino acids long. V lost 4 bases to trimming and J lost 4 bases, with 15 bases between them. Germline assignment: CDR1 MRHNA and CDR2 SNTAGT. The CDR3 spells CASSAGTLSADTQYF. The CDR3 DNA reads TGTGCCAGCAGTGCCGGGACTCTTTCGGCAGATACGCAGTATTTT.

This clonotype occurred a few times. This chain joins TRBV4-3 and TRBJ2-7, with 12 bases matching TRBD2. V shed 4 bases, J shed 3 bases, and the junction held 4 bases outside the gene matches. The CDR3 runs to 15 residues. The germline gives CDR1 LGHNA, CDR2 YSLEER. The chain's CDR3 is CASSRRTSGVYEQYF. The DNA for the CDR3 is TGCGCCAGCAGCCGAAGGACTAGCGGGGTCTACGAGCAGTACTTC.

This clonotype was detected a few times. CDR3 loop: CASSSIQGKNTEAFF. The CDR3 coding sequence is TGTGCCAGCAGCTCCATACAGGGGAAGAACACTGAAGCTTTCTTT. This chain uses TRBV7-9 with TRBJ1-1, with TRBD1 matching 7 bases. The length of the CDR3 is 15 residues. The germline V gene encodes CDR1 SEHNR and CDR2 FQNEAQ (reference sequence). J gave up 1 base and V 4 bases, and 6 bases lay outside the gene matches.

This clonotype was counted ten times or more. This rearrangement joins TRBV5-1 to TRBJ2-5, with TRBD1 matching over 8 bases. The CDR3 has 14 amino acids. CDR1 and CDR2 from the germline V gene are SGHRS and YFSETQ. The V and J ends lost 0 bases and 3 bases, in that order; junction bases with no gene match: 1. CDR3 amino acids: CASSLEQGEETQYF. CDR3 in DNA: TGCGCCAGCAGCTTGGAACAGGGGGAAGAGACCCAGTACTTC.

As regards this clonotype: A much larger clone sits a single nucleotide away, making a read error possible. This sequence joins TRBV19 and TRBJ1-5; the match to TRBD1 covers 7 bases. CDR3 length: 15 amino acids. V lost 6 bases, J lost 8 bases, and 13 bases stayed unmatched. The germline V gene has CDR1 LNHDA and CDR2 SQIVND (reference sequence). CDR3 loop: CASRGIQGKLKPQHF. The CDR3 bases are TGTGCCAGTAGAGGAATACAGGGGAAGCTAAAGCCCCAGCATTTT.

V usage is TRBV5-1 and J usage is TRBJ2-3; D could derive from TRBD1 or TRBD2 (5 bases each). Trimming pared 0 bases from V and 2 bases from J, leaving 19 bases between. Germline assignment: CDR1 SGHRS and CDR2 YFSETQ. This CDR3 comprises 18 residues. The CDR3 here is CASSLGPLAVGTTDTQYF. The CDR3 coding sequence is TGCGCCAGCAGCTTGGGCCCTTTGGCCGTCGGGACCACAGATACGCAGTATTTT.

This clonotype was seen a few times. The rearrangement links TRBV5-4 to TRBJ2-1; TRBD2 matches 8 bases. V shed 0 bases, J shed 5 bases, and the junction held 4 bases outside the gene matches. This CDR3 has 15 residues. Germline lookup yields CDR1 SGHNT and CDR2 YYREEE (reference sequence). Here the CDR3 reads CASSLAGGRNNEQFF. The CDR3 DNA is TGTGCCAGCAGCTTGGCGGGAGGGCGTAACAATGAGCAGTTCTTC.

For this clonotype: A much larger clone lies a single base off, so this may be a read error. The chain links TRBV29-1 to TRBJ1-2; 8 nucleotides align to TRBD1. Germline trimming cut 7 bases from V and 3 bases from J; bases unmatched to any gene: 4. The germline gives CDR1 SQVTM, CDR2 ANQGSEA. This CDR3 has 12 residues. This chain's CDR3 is CSAGTGYYGYTF. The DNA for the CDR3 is TGCAGCGCGGGGACAGGCTACTATGGCTACACCTTC.

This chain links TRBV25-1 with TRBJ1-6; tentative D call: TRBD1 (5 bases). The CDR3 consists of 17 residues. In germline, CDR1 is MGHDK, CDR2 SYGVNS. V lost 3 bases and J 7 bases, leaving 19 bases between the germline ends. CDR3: CASSDSPRGDPNSPLHF. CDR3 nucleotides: TGTGCCAGCAGTGATTCCCCTCGGGGGGATCCGAATTCACCCCTCCACTTT.

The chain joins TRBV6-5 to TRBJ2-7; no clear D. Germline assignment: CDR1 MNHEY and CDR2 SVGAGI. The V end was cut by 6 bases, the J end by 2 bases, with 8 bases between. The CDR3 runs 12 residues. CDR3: CASRGYAYEQYF. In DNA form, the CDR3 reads TGTGCCAGCAGAGGGTACGCCTACGAGCAGTACTTC.

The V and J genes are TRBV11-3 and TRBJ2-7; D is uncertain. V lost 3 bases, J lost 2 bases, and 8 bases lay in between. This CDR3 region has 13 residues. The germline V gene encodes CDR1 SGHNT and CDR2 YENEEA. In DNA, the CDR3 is TGTGCCAGCAGCTTCGTCGAGACCTACGAGCAGTACTTC. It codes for CASSFVETYEQYF.

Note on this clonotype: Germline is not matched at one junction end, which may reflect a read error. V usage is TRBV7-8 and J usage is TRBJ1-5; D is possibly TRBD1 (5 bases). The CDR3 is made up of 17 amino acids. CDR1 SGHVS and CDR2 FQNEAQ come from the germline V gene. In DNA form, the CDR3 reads TGTGCCGGCAGCTTAGTGGGGGGGAGGGGTAGCAATCAGCCCCAGCATTTT. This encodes CAGSLVGGRGSNQPQHF.

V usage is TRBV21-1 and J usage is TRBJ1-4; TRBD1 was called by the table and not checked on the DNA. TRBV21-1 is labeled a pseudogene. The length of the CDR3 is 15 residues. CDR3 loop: CASSSKTVNNEKLFF. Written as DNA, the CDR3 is TGTGCCAGCAGCAGTAAGACAGTGAATAATGAAAAACTGTTTTTT.

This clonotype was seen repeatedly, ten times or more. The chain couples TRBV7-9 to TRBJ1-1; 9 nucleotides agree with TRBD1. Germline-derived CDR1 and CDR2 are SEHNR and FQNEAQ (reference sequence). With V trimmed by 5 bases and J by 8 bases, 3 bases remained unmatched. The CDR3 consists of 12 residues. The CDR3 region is CASSRTGEEAFF. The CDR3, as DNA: TGTGCCAGCAGCCGGACAGGGGAAGAAGCTTTCTTT.

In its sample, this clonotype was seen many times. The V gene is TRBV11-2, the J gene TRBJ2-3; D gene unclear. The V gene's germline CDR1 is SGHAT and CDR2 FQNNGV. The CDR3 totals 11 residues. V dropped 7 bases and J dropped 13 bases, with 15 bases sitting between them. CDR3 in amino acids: CASTSPPKEYF. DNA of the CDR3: TGTGCCAGCACCTCGCCCCCGAAAGAGTATTTT.